The rows below give T cell receptor beta chains drawn from one sample of a study of T cells in Graves' hyperthyroidism and ophthalmopathy. TCRdb reanalysed the multiplex PCR reads using MiXCR and keeps one entry per CDR3 protein. The repertoire holds 660,000 or so distinct CDR3 sequences, with around 21% as singletons. Material for sequencing was blood. These receptors all come from a man aged 30-40 years with Graves' ophthalmopathy. The CDR3 runs from the conserved cysteine through the conserved F or W. The D gene is left open where the match is weak. Some rows have no size entry. The others give once, few or many, or a class for an expanded clone.

CASSLFGDSTDTQYF,TGTGCCAGCAGTTTGTTCGGCGACAGCACAGATACGCAGTATTTT,.,TRBJ2-3,many,TRBV12-3/TRBV12-4,15
CASSPPHRGTDTQYF,TGTGCCAGCTCACCACCGCACAGAGGGACAGATACGCAGTATTTT,.,TRBJ2-3,.,TRBV18,15
CASSLRAGGLAGIGELFF,TGTGCCAGCAGCTTAAGAGCGGGAGGACTAGCGGGAATCGGGGAGCTGTTTTTT,TRBD2,TRBJ2-2,.,TRBV7-3,18
CASSLGFYEQFF,TGTGCCAGCAGTTTAGGATTCTATGAGCAGTTCTTC,.,TRBJ2-1,many,TRBV12-3/TRBV12-4,12
CASSYSSTGEQYF,TGTGCCAGCAGTTACTCATCGACAGGGGAGCAGTACTTC,TRBD1,TRBJ2-7,many,TRBV6-5,13
CASSALAGEEQFF,TGTGCCAGCAGCGCGCTAGCGGGAGAGGAGCAGTTCTTC,TRBD2,TRBJ2-1,.,TRBV7-2,13
CASSDRGSGASTDTQYF,TGTGCCAGCAGTGATAGAGGGTCAGGGGCTAGCACAGATACGCAGTATTTT,.,TRBJ2-3,.,TRBV6-1,17
CATSEIGNTGELFF,TGTGCCACCAGTGAAATAGGGAACACCGGGGAGCTGTTTTTT,.,TRBJ2-2,.,TRBV24-1,14
CSAGRLARETQYF,TGCAGTGCTGGCCGGTTGGCTAGGGAGACCCAGTACTTC,.,TRBJ2-5,few,TRBV20-1,13
CSARDGNRRTDTQYF,TGCAGTGCTAGAGACGGGAATCGGCGCACAGATACGCAGTATTTT,.,TRBJ2-3,many,TRBV20-1,15
CASRGQGILNQPQHF,TGTGCCAGCAGGGGACAGGGAATCTTAAATCAGCCCCAGCATTTT,TRBD1,TRBJ1-5,many,TRBV2,15
CASRSYRTIWGETQYF,TGTGCCAGCCGTAGCTACCGGACAATTTGGGGAGAGACCCAGTACTTC,.,TRBJ2-5,few,TRBV6-2/TRBV6-3,16
CASSTRSGELFF,TGTGCCAGTAGTACCAGGTCCGGGGAGCTGTTTTTT,.,TRBJ2-2,.,TRBV19,12
CASSELHTGLDYGYTF,TGTGCCAGCAGTGAATTGCATACAGGGCTGGACTATGGCTACACCTTC,.,TRBJ1-2,few,TRBV25-1,16
CAWSGGRYNEQFF,TGTGCCTGGAGTGGGGGCCGCTACAATGAGCAGTTCTTC,.,TRBJ2-1,many,TRBV30,13
CSASVRTGAGNEQFF,TGCAGTGCTAGCGTTAGGACAGGGGCTGGGAATGAGCAGTTCTTC,TRBD1,TRBJ2-1,.,TRBV20-1,15
CASSVGSPGERYGYTF,TGTGCCAGCAGCGTAGGGTCCCCCGGGGAGCGGTATGGCTACACCTTC,.,TRBJ1-2,.,TRBV9,16
CASSLRQGLVDTEAFF,TGTGCCAGCAGCTTGAGACAGGGGCTGGTGGACACTGAAGCTTTCTTT,TRBD1,TRBJ1-1,.,TRBV5-4,16
CASSVTENTGELFF,TGTGCCAGCAGCGTTACAGAAAACACCGGGGAGCTGTTTTTT,.,TRBJ2-2,.,TRBV9,14
CASGSQETQYF,TGTGCCAGCGGCTCCCAGGAGACCCAGTACTTC,.,TRBJ2-5,.,TRBV28,11
CASSGAGTAGNTIYF,TGTGCCAGCAGCGGTGCCGGGACGGCTGGAAACACCATATATTTT,.,TRBJ1-3,.,TRBV5-6,15
CASSLDGLKNTEAFF,TGCGCCAGCAGCTTGGACGGGTTAAAAAACACTGAAGCTTTCTTT,.,TRBJ1-1,.,TRBV5-1,15
CASSPRLAGSWEQYF,TGTGCCAGCAGCCCGAGACTAGCGGGATCGTGGGAGCAGTACTTC,TRBD2,TRBJ2-7,many,TRBV12-3/TRBV12-4,15
CASSVGPSSGLTDTQYF,TGTGCCAGCAGCGTAGGTCCGTCTAGCGGACTCACAGATACGCAGTATTTT,TRBD2,TRBJ2-3,.,TRBV9,17
CASRTQGLNTGELFF,TGTGCCAGCAGAACACAGGGTTTGAACACCGGGGAGCTGTTTTTT,.,TRBJ2-2,many,TRBV12-3/TRBV12-4,15
CASSLVGDEAFF,TGTGCCAGCAGCTTAGTCGGGGATGAAGCTTTCTTT,.,TRBJ1-1,.,TRBV7-9,12
CASSGGGAGEETQYF,TGTGCCAGCAGTGGAGGGGGCGCGGGGGAAGAGACCCAGTACTTC,.,TRBJ2-5,few,TRBV6-1,15
CASSPRDNYGYTF,TGTGCCAGCAGCCCTCGGGACAACTATGGCTACACCTTC,.,TRBJ1-2,many,TRBV11-3,13
CASSRLAGVVNEQFF,TGTGCCAGCAGTCGACTAGCGGGAGTGGTTAATGAGCAGTTCTTC,TRBD2,TRBJ2-1,few,TRBV6-1,15
CASSARGRPSTDTQYF,TGCGCCAGCAGCGCCCGAGGGCGTCCTAGCACAGATACGCAGTATTTT,.,TRBJ2-3,few,TRBV5-1,16
CASSWGGFSYEQYF,TGTGCCAGCAGTTGGGGGGGCTTCTCCTACGAGCAGTACTTC,.,TRBJ2-7,.,TRBV28,14
CASSKVRRQETQYF,TGTGCCAGCAGCAAAGTGAGAAGACAAGAGACCCAGTACTTC,.,TRBJ2-5,.,TRBV11-2,14
CASRYRVNQPQHF,TGTGCCAGCAGATACAGGGTTAATCAGCCCCAGCATTTT,.,TRBJ1-5,many,TRBV28,13
CASSRDRFSGANVLTF,TGTGCCAGCTCACGGGACAGATTCTCTGGGGCCAACGTCCTGACTTTC,TRBD1,TRBJ2-6,many,TRBV18,16
CSVRRGQPYEQYF,TGCAGCGTCCGCCGGGGACAGCCCTACGAGCAGTACTTC,TRBD1,TRBJ2-7,few,TRBV29-1,13
CASSAGGWGFSNQPQHF,TGTGCCAGCAGTGCAGGGGGCTGGGGTTTTAGCAATCAGCCCCAGCATTTT,TRBD1,TRBJ1-5,many,TRBV27,17
CSARPGLASEQFF,TGCAGTGCGCGTCCGGGACTAGCATCTGAGCAGTTCTTC,TRBD2,TRBJ2-1,.,TRBV20-1,13
CASSRTTNYNEQFF,TGTGCCAGCAGCCGGACTACCAATTACAATGAGCAGTTCTTC,.,TRBJ2-1,few,TRBV9,14
CASSQGQESSYEQYF,TGCGCCAGCAGCCAAGGACAGGAATCATCCTACGAGCAGTACTTC,TRBD1,TRBJ2-7,.,TRBV5-1,15
CASTTSGSSYNEQFF,TGTGCCAGCACTACTAGCGGGAGTTCCTACAATGAGCAGTTCTTC,TRBD2,TRBJ2-1,.,TRBV6-1,15
CASTLGGRIQETQYF,TGTGCCAGCACCCTGGGCGGGAGGATCCAAGAGACCCAGTACTTC,TRBD2,TRBJ2-5,.,TRBV7-2,15
CASSEYSYGYTF,TGTGCCAGCAGTGAATACTCCTATGGCTACACCTTC,.,TRBJ1-2,many,TRBV2,12
CATGGRSIQETQYF,TGTGCCACCGGGGGCCGGAGTATCCAAGAGACCCAGTACTTC,.,TRBJ2-5,.,TRBV19,14
CATPVIFQPQHF,TGCGCCACCCCGGTTATTTTCCAGCCCCAGCATTTT,.,TRBJ1-5,few,TRBV10-1,12
CSAGAGANVLTF,TGCAGCGCCGGGGCGGGGGCCAACGTCCTGACTTTC,.,TRBJ2-6,.,TRBV29-1,12
CASSPLSPSSGRNSEQFF,TGTGCCAGCAGCCCCCTTTCCCCATCTAGCGGGAGGAACAGTGAGCAGTTCTTC,TRBD2,TRBJ2-1,.,TRBV9,18
CASSRSVDPYNEQFF,TGTGCCAGCAGCCGGAGTGTCGATCCCTACAATGAGCAGTTCTTC,.,TRBJ2-1,many,TRBV3-1,15
CASSYSGTAGIYNEQFF,TGTGCCAGCAGTTACTCTGGGACAGCAGGGATCTACAATGAGCAGTTCTTC,TRBD1,TRBJ2-1,few,TRBV6-6,17
CASSLHSSQAFF,TGTGCCAGCAGCTTACATTCCAGCCAAGCTTTCTTT,.,TRBJ1-1,.,TRBV7-9,12
CASSVFRGKETQYF,TGTGCCAGCAGTGTCTTCAGGGGAAAAGAGACCCAGTACTTC,.,TRBJ2-5,.,TRBV25-1,14
CSARGSGRAGNEQFF,TGCAGTGCTAGAGGCAGCGGGAGGGCGGGGAATGAGCAGTTCTTC,TRBD2,TRBJ2-1,.,TRBV20-1,15
CSATTSSNTYEQYF,TGCAGTGCCACGACTAGTTCCAATACTTACGAGCAGTACTTC,.,TRBJ2-7,.,TRBV20-1,14
CASSKTDSNQPQHF,TGTGCCAGCTCAAAGACAGATAGCAATCAGCCCCAGCATTTT,.,TRBJ1-5,many,TRBV18,14
CSAPTSGNTDTQYF,TGCAGTGCACCGACTAGCGGTAACACAGATACGCAGTATTTT,TRBD2,TRBJ2-3,.,TRBV20-1,14
CASSLSGQGARETQYF,TGTGCCAGCAGTCTCTCTGGACAGGGGGCGAGGGAGACCCAGTACTTC,TRBD1,TRBJ2-5,many,TRBV27,16
CASSPGTLAENEQFF,TGTGCCAGCAGCCCCGGGACTCTCGCGGAGAATGAGCAGTTCTTC,.,TRBJ2-1,.,TRBV3-1,15
CASSLTGGRETQYF,TGTGCCAGCAGTTTGACAGGGGGCCGCGAGACCCAGTACTTC,TRBD1,TRBJ2-5,many,TRBV27,14
CASTTTGDPTDTQYF,TGTGCCAGCACCACGACAGGGGACCCCACAGATACGCAGTATTTT,TRBD1,TRBJ2-3,.,TRBV6-2/TRBV6-3,15
CASSEYRGQETQYF,TGTGCCAGCAGTGAATATAGAGGCCAAGAGACCCAGTACTTC,.,TRBJ2-5,.,TRBV25-1,14